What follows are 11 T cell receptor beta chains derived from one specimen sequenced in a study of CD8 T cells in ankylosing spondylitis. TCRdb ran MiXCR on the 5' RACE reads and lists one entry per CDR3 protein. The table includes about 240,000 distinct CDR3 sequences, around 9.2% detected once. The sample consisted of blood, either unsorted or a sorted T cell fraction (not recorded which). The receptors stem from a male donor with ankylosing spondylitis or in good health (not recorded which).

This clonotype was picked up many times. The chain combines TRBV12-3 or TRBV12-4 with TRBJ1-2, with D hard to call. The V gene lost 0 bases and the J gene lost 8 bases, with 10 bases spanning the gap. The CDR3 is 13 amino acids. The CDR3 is CASSLAVGGGYTF. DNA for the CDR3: TGTGCCAGCAGTTTAGCAGTCGGAGGCGGCTACACCTTC.

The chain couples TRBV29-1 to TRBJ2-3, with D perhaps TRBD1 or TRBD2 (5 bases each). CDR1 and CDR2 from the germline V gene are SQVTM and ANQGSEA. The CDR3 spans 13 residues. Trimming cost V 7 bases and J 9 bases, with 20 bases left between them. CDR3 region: CSAQSRGDGTQYF. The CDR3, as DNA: TGCAGCGCCCAATCCCGAGGGGACGGCACGCAGTATTTT.

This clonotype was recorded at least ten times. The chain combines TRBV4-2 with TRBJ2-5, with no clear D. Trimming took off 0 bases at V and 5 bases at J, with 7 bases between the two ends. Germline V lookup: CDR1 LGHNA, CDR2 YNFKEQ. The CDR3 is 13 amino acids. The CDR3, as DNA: TGTGCCAGCAGCCAAGATAGGTGGGAGACCCAGTACTTC. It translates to CASSQDRWETQYF.

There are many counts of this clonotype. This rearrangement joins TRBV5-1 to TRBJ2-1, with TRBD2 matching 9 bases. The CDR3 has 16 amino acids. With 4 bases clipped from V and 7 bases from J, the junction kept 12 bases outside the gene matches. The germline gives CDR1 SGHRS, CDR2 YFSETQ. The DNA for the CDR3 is TGCGCCAGCAGCCCGGGGGCGGGAGGGCTTGAGAATGAGCAGTTCTTC. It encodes CASSPGAGGLENEQFF.

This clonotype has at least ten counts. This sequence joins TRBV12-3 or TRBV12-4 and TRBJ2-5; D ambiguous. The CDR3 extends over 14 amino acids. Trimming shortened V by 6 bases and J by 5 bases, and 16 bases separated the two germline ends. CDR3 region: CASSHAWGDETQYF. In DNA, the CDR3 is TGTGCCAGCAGCCATGCCTGGGGTGATGAGACCCAGTACTTC.

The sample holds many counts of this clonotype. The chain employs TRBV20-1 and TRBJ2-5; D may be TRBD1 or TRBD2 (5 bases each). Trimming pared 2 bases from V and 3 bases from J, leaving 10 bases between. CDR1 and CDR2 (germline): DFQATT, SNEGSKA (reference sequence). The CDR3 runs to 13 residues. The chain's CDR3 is CSARPGPEETQYF. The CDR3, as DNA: TGCAGTGCTAGACCGGGACCCGAAGAGACCCAGTACTTC.

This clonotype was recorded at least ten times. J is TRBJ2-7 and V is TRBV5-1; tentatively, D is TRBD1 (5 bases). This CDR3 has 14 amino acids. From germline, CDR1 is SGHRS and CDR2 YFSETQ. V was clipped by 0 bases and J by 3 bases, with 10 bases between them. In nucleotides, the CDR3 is TGCGCCAGCAGCTTGGCAGGGTACGGCTACGAGCAGTACTTC. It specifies CASSLAGYGYEQYF.

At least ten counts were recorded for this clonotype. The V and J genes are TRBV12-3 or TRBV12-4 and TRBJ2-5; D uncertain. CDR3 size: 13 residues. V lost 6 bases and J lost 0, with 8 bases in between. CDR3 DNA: TGTGCCAGCAGGACGGTTTACCAAGAGACCCAGTACTTC. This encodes CASRTVYQETQYF.

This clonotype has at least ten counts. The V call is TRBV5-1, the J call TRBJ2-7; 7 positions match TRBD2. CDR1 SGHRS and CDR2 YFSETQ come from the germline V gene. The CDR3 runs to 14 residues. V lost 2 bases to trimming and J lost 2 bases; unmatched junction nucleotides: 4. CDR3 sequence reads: CASSLGDYAYEQYF. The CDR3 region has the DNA TGCGCCAGCAGCTTAGGGGACTACGCCTACGAGCAGTACTTC. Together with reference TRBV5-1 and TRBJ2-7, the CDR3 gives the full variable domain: KAGVTQTPRYLIKTRGQQVTLSCSPISGHRSVSWYQQTPGQGLQFLFEYFSETQRNKGNFPGRFSGRQFSNSRSEMNVSTLELGDSALYLCASSLGDYAYEQYFGPGTRLTVT.

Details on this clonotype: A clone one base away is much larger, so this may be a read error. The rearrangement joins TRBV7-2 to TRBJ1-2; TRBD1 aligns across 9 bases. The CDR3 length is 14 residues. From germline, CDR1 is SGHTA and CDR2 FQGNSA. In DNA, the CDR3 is TGTCCCAGCAGCTTCCAGGGACAGGGATATGGCTACACCTTC. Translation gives CPSSFQGQGYGYTF.

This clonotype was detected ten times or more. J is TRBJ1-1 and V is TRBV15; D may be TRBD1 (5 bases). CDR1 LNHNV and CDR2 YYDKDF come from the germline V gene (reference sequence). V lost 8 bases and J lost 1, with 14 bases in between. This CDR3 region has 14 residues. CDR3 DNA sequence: TGTGCCACCCGAAGAGGAGGGGAGAACACTGAAGCTTTCTTT. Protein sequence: CATRRGGENTEAFF.